This T cell receptor beta chain was sequenced for a study of cytomegalovirus exposure and HLA in healthy donors. With regard to this clone: The same CDR3 also results from other DNA sequences found in this sample.

This CDR3 is built from 14 residues. After removal of 1 base from V and 5 bases from J, the junction contained 2 bases not matched to a gene. CDR1 and CDR2 (germline): SNHLY, FYNNEI. Primers included in the PCR were 60 Vbeta and 13 Jbeta primers. Study processing details: A follow-up analysis tallied around 80 million unique TCR beta chains, roughly 9.9 million shared. TCRdb's table, derived via immunoSEQ multiplex PCR, lists solely in-frame clones and lacks some. V and J calls and clone size come straight from that table; D and trimming were deduced from the DNA. The sample lists about 88,000 clones, 60% to 85% seen once, with 4.9% in the top ten.

This clonotype was sampled from a woman aged 35 to 49 in good health and CMV-seronegative. The chain carries TRBV2 and TRBJ1-5; TRBD1 aligns across 7 bases. The sequencing input was PBMCs. The CDR3 DNA follows: TGTGCCAGCAGTGAAGGACAGGGATATCAGCCCCAGCATTTT. Amino acids: CASSEGQGYQPQHF.